The table lists the clone carrying this T cell receptor beta chain with a few counts. Germline-derived CDR1 and CDR2 are DFQATT and SNEGSKA (reference sequence). Trimming cost V 0 bases and J 2 bases; bases outside gene matches: 3. CDR3 length: 14 residues. The sample originates from a study of immune reconstitution after stem cell transplant in scleroderma. TCRdb re-called the RT-PCR reads through MiXCR, storing one row per CDR3 protein. The data contain about 4,000 distinct CDR3 sequences, 4.5% to 7% of them singletons. The J gene is TRBJ2-7, the V gene TRBV20-1, with TRBD2 matching over 8 bases. This sequence was found in a female donor with systemic sclerosis. The biological material was taken before or after autologous hematopoietic stem cell transplantation (not recorded which). CDR3 residues: CSARDQAGAYEQYF. The CDR3 bases are TGCAGTGCTAGAGATCAAGCGGGAGCCTACGAGCAGTACTTC.